The 24 T cell receptor beta chains reported below all come from one sample, sequenced in a study of CD8 T cells in Susac syndrome. It was with random hexamers that roughly 0.45 to 1 ug RNA was reverse transcribed. In TCRdb, the immunoSEQ multiplex PCR reads were re-called with MiXCR into one record per CDR3 protein. The data contain fewer than 200,000 distinct CDR3 sequences, approximately 93% of them seen just once; the ten biggest clones take up about 0.1%. Sequenced material: CD4+ T cells from PBMCs. The receptors originated from a human donor in good health.

The chain links TRBV28 to TRBJ2-2; D uncertain. Per the germline V gene, CDR1 is MDHEN and CDR2 is SYDVKM. The CDR3 contains 12 residues. V shed 8 bases and J shed 6 bases, with 10 bases lying between them. Here the CDR3 reads CASDEEAGELFF. CDR3 coding DNA: TGTGCCAGCGATGAGGAAGCCGGGGAGCTGTTTTTT.

The chain couples TRBV14 to TRBJ1-6; no clear D gene. The CDR3 contains 14 residues. The germline V gene has CDR1 SGHDN and CDR2 FVKESK. V was cut by 1 base and J by 8 bases, with 9 bases left in between. Written as DNA, the CDR3 is TGTGCCAGCAGCCAAGCGAGGGCTGATTCACCCCTCCACTTT. It codes for CASSQARADSPLHF.

This chain links TRBV4-3 with TRBJ2-3; possibly TRBD2 for D (6 bases). In germline, CDR1 is LGHNA, CDR2 YSLEER. This CDR3 has 22 amino acids. Deletions cut 5 bases from V and 1 base from J, with 34 bases between. The CDR3 reads CASSSRAAYLTGDDSCTDTQYF. In DNA form, the CDR3 reads TGCGCCAGCAGCTCTCGTGCCGCCTATCTAACGGGGGATGATTCTTGCACAGATACGCAGTATTTT.

The chain links TRBV6-2 or TRBV6-3 to TRBJ2-1, with TRBD1 matching 7 bases. Trimming at V came to 4 bases and at J to 1 base, leaving 7 bases not matched to a gene. The V gene's germline CDR1 is MNHEY and CDR2 SVGEGT. The CDR3 is made up of 16 amino acids. CDR3: CASSSQRQGSYNEQFF. In DNA form, the CDR3 reads TGTGCCAGCAGTTCCCAGAGACAGGGATCCTACAATGAGCAGTTCTTC.

The rearrangement joins TRBV5-1 to TRBJ1-2, with 8 bases that match TRBD1. This CDR3 contains 14 residues. In germline, CDR1 is SGHRS, CDR2 YFSETQ. V was clipped by 3 bases and J by 3 bases; unmatched bases: 4. CDR3 in amino acids: CASSSATGDYGYTF. CDR3 nucleotide sequence: TGCGCCAGCAGCTCCGCGACAGGGGACTATGGCTACACCTTC. The whole variable domain, remainder taken from reference TRBV5-1 and TRBJ1-2, is KAGVTQTPRYLIKTRGQQVTLSCSPISGHRSVSWYQQTPGQGLQFLFEYFSETQRNKGNFPGRFSGRQFSNSRSEMNVSTLELGDSALYLCASSSATGDYGYTFGSGTRLTVV.

V usage is TRBV2 and J usage is TRBJ2-7; TRBD1 matches 7 bases. Germline-derived CDR1 and CDR2 are SNHLY and FYNNEI. V gave up 7 bases and J gave up 0 bases; unmatched junction bases: 6. This CDR3 comprises 14 residues. The CDR3 nucleotides read TGTGCCAGCATGAGGGGGCCCAGCTCCTACGAGCAGTACGTC. Residues: CASMRGPSSYEQYV.

Details on this clonotype: A junction boundary mismatches the germline segment, possibly from a read error. The CDR3 region has the DNA TGTGCTAGCAGCCGCCCAGGGGGCCTCGGGGTCCAAGAGACCCAGTACTTC. It is translated as CASSRPGGLGVQETQYF. The rearrangement links TRBV7-7 to TRBJ2-5, with TRBD1 matching 8 bases. CDR3 length: 17 amino acids. Germline values: CDR1 SSHAT, CDR2 FNYEAQ (reference sequence).

The chain uses TRBV10-3 and TRBJ1-6; TRBD1 is a possible D gene (5 bases). CDR1 ENHRY and CDR2 SYGVKD come from the germline V gene. This CDR3 region has 15 residues. V gave up 0 bases and J gave up 9 bases, with 12 bases separating them. This CDR3 is CAISESAREGSPLHF. In nucleotides, the CDR3 is TGTGCCATCAGTGAGTCGGCCAGGGAGGGTTCACCCCTCCACTTT.

J is TRBJ2-3 and V is TRBV7-2, with a tentative D call TRBD2 (7 bases). V was shortened by 6 bases and J by 4 bases, with 11 bases between the two germline ends. Germline V gene data show CDR1 as SGHTA and CDR2 as FQGNSA. The CDR3 spans 13 residues. This CDR3 is CASSYGGPDTQYF. The DNA for the CDR3 is TGTGCCAGCAGTTACGGGGGGCCAGATACGCAGTATTTT.

This chain connects TRBV5-1 to TRBJ2-2; TRBD1 matches 9 bases. J lost 4 bases, V lost 7 bases, and 8 bases had no gene match. This CDR3 region has 15 residues. CDR1 and CDR2 from the germline V gene are SGHRS and YFSETQ. The CDR3, as DNA: TGCGCCAGCCGCCCGGGACAGGGACGCACCGGGGAGCTGTTTTTT. Translated, it gives CASRPGQGRTGELFF.

The chain links TRBV7-9 to TRBJ2-3; D call uncertain. Trimming removed 1 base at V and 1 base at J, with 18 bases between. CDR3 length: 18 residues. The germline gives CDR1 SEHNR, CDR2 FQNEAQ (reference sequence). The CDR3 region has the DNA TGTGCCAGCAGCTTAGGCATCAGGATCCGGGTCGGCACAGATACGCAGTATTTT. Residues: CASSLGIRIRVGTDTQYF.

The chain couples TRBV5-6 to TRBJ2-3; possible D gene TRBD1, 5 bases. CDR1 and CDR2 (germline): SGHDT, YYEEEE. CDR3 length: 12 residues. V dropped 4 bases and J dropped 7 bases, with 10 bases sitting between them. The CDR3 DNA reads TGTGCCAGCAGCCCACAGGCCAATACGCAGTATTTT. This encodes CASSPQANTQYF. Supplemented by reference TRBV5-6 and TRBJ2-3, the full variable domain reads DAGVTQSPTHLIKTRGQQVTLRCSPKSGHDTVSWYQQALGQGPQFIFQYYEEEERQRGNFPDRFSGHQFPNYSSELNVNALLLGDSALYLCASSPQANTQYFGPGTRLTVL.

This chain joins TRBV5-6 and TRBJ2-1; a possible D gene is TRBD1 (5 bases). Trimming took 0 bases from V and 7 from J, leaving 14 bases between them. CDR3 length: 15 residues. The germline CDR1 and CDR2 sequences are SGHDT and YYEEEE. In nucleotides, the CDR3 is TGTGCCAGCAGCTTGGACGGCAGGGCCTGGAATGAGCAGTTCTTC. Protein: CASSLDGRAWNEQFF. Full variable domain (rest looked up from reference TRBV5-6 and TRBJ2-1): DAGVTQSPTHLIKTRGQQVTLRCSPKSGHDTVSWYQQALGQGPQFIFQYYEEEERQRGNFPDRFSGHQFPNYSSELNVNALLLGDSALYLCASSLDGRAWNEQFFGPGTRLTVL.

CDR3 nucleotide sequence: TGTGCCAGCAGCGATCGACAGGAGAACTACGAGCAGTACGTC. Encoded protein: CASSDRQENYEQYV. This chain connects TRBV7-3 to TRBJ2-7, with D possibly TRBD1 on 6 matching bases. Germline V CDR1 and CDR2: SGHTA, FQGTGA. Trimming removed 5 bases at V and 3 bases at J, with 14 bases between. This CDR3 has 14 amino acids.

This chain links TRBV5-1 with TRBJ2-2; 9 nucleotides align to TRBD2. CDR3 length: 17 amino acids. Germline V lookup: CDR1 SGHRS, CDR2 YFSETQ. The trim removed 4 bases at V and 1 base at J, leaving 8 bases unmatched. CDR3 sequence reads: CASSLSGGPRNTGELFF. Written as DNA, the CDR3 is TGCGCCAGCAGCCTTAGCGGGGGCCCGAGGAACACCGGGGAGCTGTTTTTT. Combining the CDR3 with reference TRBV5-1 and TRBJ2-2 gives the whole variable domain KAGVTQTPRYLIKTRGQQVTLSCSPISGHRSVSWYQQTPGQGLQFLFEYFSETQRNKGNFPGRFSGRQFSNSRSEMNVSTLELGDSALYLCASSLSGGPRNTGELFFGEGSRLTVL.

CDR3 nucleotides: TGTGCCAGCAGCCTTTCGCGCAGGGGGACTGGCTACACCTTC. Translating it yields CASSLSRRGTGYTF. V and J are TRBV5-4 and TRBJ1-2; 7 bases match TRBD1. The CDR3 contains 14 residues. Germline V gives CDR1 SGHNT, CDR2 YYREEE (reference sequence). The ends lost 4 bases at V and 7 bases at J; junction bases unmatched: 10. The full variable domain, completed using reference TRBV5-4 and TRBJ1-2, is ETGVTQSPTHLIKTRGQQVTLRCSSQSGHNTVSWYQQALGQGPQFIFQYYREEENGRGNFPPRFSGLQFPNYSSELNVNALELDDSALYLCASSLSRRGTGYTFGSGTRLTVV.

In its sample, this clonotype was seen once. The chain links TRBV27 to TRBJ2-7; 10 bases map to TRBD2. Trimming took 6 bases from V and 5 from J; bases not matched to a gene: 10. The CDR3 totals 15 residues. Germline CDR1 and CDR2: MNHEY and SMNVEV (reference sequence). CDR3 DNA: TGTGCCAGCAGGGATCCTAGCGGGGGTGTTCACGAGCAGTACTTC. Translating gives CASRDPSGGVHEQYF.

V usage is TRBV6-5 and J usage is TRBJ1-2, with TRBD1 as a possible D gene (6 bases). The length of the CDR3 is 13 residues. Germline CDR1 and CDR2: MNHEY and SVGAGI. Trimming stripped 2 bases from V and 6 bases from J, with 10 bases between. The CDR3 here is CASSYAGDDGYTF. Here the CDR3 DNA reads TGTGCCAGCAGTTACGCAGGGGATGATGGCTACACCTTC.

The chain links TRBV20-1 to TRBJ2-7, with TRBD1 identical over 7 bases. J gave up 1 base and V 0 bases, and 6 bases lay outside the gene matches. The germline V gene encodes CDR1 DFQATT and CDR2 SNEGSKA (reference sequence). CDR3 length equals 15 residues. The CDR3 loop reads CSARDGGQISYEQYF. In DNA, the CDR3 is TGCAGTGCTAGAGATGGGGGACAGATTTCCTACGAGCAGTACTTC.

This chain links TRBV4-3 with TRBJ2-3, with no clear D. Germline lookup yields CDR1 LGHNA and CDR2 YSLEER. Deletions cut 0 bases from V and 11 bases from J, with 9 bases between. CDR3 length equals 12 residues. The CDR3 nucleotides read TGCGCCAGCAGCCAAGATACGGCTAGGCAGTATTTT. Encoded protein: CASSQDTARQYF.

This sequence joins TRBV4-2 and TRBJ1-5; 7 nucleotides align to TRBD1. J lost 6 bases, V lost 0 bases, and 5 bases had no gene match. Germline CDR1 LGHNA, CDR2 YNFKEQ. The CDR3 runs 15 residues. CDR3 nucleotide sequence: TGTGCCAGCAGCCAAGATTGGCAGGGGGGTCAGCCCCAGCATTTT. This sequence encodes CASSQDWQGGQPQHF.

This chain connects TRBV20-1 to TRBJ1-5, with TRBD1 as a possible D gene (6 bases). The germline V gene has CDR1 DFQATT and CDR2 SNEGSKA (reference sequence). V lost 6 bases and J lost 3, with 12 bases in between. The length of the CDR3 is 13 residues. The CDR3 DNA follows: TGCAGTGCCGCCAGGGGTCCCAATCAGCCCCAGCATTTT. This gives the protein CSAARGPNQPQHF.

This chain uses TRBV29-1 with TRBJ2-1; D call uncertain. V dropped 7 bases and J dropped 5 bases, with 6 bases sitting between them. The CDR3 sequence is 10 residues long. Germline V gives CDR1 SQVTM, CDR2 ANQGSEA. This CDR3 is CSASHNEQFF. CDR3 coding DNA: TGCAGCGCTTCCCACAATGAGCAGTTCTTC.

The chain carries TRBV3-1 and TRBJ2-2; tentatively, D is TRBD1 or TRBD2 (5 bases each). V was shortened by 3 bases and J by 5 bases, with 10 bases between the two germline ends. The CDR3 totals 14 residues. CDR1 and CDR2 (germline): LGHDT, YNNKEL (reference sequence). Written as DNA, the CDR3 is TGTGCCAGCAGCCAGGGGGATTCGACCGGGGAGCTGTTTTTT. Translating it yields CASSQGDSTGELFF.